The 25 T cell receptor beta chains listed next were all sequenced from one sample in a study of chemoradiotherapy in HPV16-positive cancers. Clones were sequenced by immunoSEQ multiplex PCR, and TCRdb holds only the in-frame ones, with some missing. The sample shows some 16,000 clones, approximately 84% of them seen only once. The specimen was collected from a patient who underwent chemoradiotherapy. The receptor source for this set is a human donor with HPV-associated anogenital cancer.

The chain combines TRBV18 with TRBJ1-3; D gene unclear. Germline V gives CDR1 KGHSH, CDR2 LQKENI. V was shortened by 3 bases and J by 0 bases, with 15 bases between the two germline ends. There are 17 residues in the CDR3. This CDR3 reads CASSPRSDGLSGNTIYF. The CDR3 DNA reads TGTGCCAGCTCACCTAGATCGGACGGACTCTCTGGAAACACCATATATTTT.

The V call is TRBV7-2, the J call TRBJ2-6, with 7 positions matching TRBD2. The CDR3 length is 17 residues. CDR1 is SGHTA and CDR2 is FQGNSA in the germline V gene. Trimming took 4 bases from V and 0 from J; bases not matched to a gene: 6. The CDR3 DNA reads TGTGCCAGCAGCTCGCGAGCGGGGCTCTCTGGGGCCAACGTCCTGACTTTC. This codes for CASSSRAGLSGANVLTF.

The genes are TRBV6-1 and TRBJ1-6; 8 bases are shared with TRBD1. The J segment lost 9 bases and the V segment lost 8 bases, leaving 6 bases of the junction unmatched. CDR3 length: 13 amino acids. In germline, CDR1 is MNHNS, CDR2 SASEGT. In DNA form, the CDR3 reads TGTGCCAGCGAGAGGACAGGGCTTTCACCCCTCCACTTT. Residues: CASERTGLSPLHF.

This clone was seen a few times. The chain uses TRBV27 and TRBJ1-6, with TRBD1 as a possible D gene (6 bases). The V gene's germline CDR1 is MNHEY and CDR2 SMNVEV (reference sequence). The CDR3 has 15 amino acids. V shed 3 bases and J shed 4 bases, with 10 bases lying between them. CDR3 DNA sequence: TGTGCCAGCAGTTTCGGGGACACTTATAATTCACCCCTCCACTTT. This codes for CASSFGDTYNSPLHF.

The chain couples TRBV5-5 to TRBJ2-7; no firm D call. V shed 5 bases and J shed 2 bases, with 11 bases lying between them. Germline assignment: CDR1 SGHKS and CDR2 YYEKEE (reference sequence). The CDR3 runs to 13 residues. The chain's CDR3 is CASRRRDTYEQYF. CDR3 sequence (DNA): TGTGCCAGCAGGCGACGAGATACCTACGAGCAGTACTTC.

This chain uses TRBV7-9 with TRBJ1-1; TRBD1 matches 7 bases. In germline, CDR1 is SEHNR, CDR2 FQNEAQ (reference sequence). With 5 bases clipped from V and 8 bases from J, the junction kept 5 bases outside the gene matches. The CDR3 has 12 amino acids. The CDR3 DNA sequence: TGTGCCAGCAGCCCCTTGGACAGGGAAGCTTTCTTT. This translates into CASSPLDREAFF.

V gene TRBV9 combines with J gene TRBJ2-1, with TRBD1 identical over 8 bases. The germline CDR1 and CDR2 sequences are SGDLS and YYNGEE. Trimming removed 4 bases from V and 7 bases from J; junction bases left unmatched: 7. This CDR3 comprises 14 residues. The DNA of the CDR3 is TGTGCCAGCAGCCTGGGGGACAGGAGGAATGAGCAGTTCTTC. As protein: CASSLGDRRNEQFF.

The V and J genes are TRBV5-6 and TRBJ1-2; 7 bases match TRBD1. This CDR3 region has 13 residues. The germline V gene encodes CDR1 SGHDT and CDR2 YYEEEE. V lost 4 bases, J lost 3 bases, and 3 bases stayed unmatched. The CDR3, as DNA: TGTGCCAGCAGCGCGCAGGGGGACTATGGCTACACCTTC. Its protein product is CASSAQGDYGYTF.

This clone was counted a few times. The rearrangement links TRBV7-2 to TRBJ2-7, with 8 bases aligning to TRBD2. V gave up 3 bases and J gave up 6 bases; unmatched junction bases: 10. The CDR3 loop spans 15 amino acids. Germline CDR1 and CDR2: SGHTA and FQGNSA. The CDR3 reads CASSFYSSGGFEQYF. The DNA for the CDR3 is TGTGCCAGCAGCTTTTATTCCAGCGGGGGCTTCGAGCAGTACTTC. Supplemented by reference TRBV7-2 and TRBJ2-7, the full variable domain reads GAGVSQSPSNKVTEKGKDVELRCDPISGHTALYWYRQSLGQGLEFLIYFQGNSAPDKSGLPSDRFSAERTGGSVSTLTIQRTQQEDSAVYLCASSFYSSGGFEQYFGPGTRLTVT.

This chain joins TRBV30 and TRBJ1-2; no clear D. The CDR3 totals 13 residues. The V gene lost 0 bases and the J gene lost 8 bases, with 13 bases spanning the gap. Germline V gene data show CDR1 as GTSNPN and CDR2 as SVGIG (reference sequence). This CDR3 reads CAWSVGFAGGYTF. The CDR3 DNA follows: TGTGCCTGGAGTGTGGGGTTTGCAGGCGGCTACACCTTC.

The chain combines TRBV21-1 with TRBJ2-7; the D call in the table, TRBD1, was not verified against the DNA. TRBV21-1 is a pseudogene locus. The CDR3 length is 11 residues. CDR3 residues: CRDRGFNEQYF. The CDR3, as DNA: TGTCGGGACAGGGGGTTTAACGAGCAGTACTTC.

The J gene is TRBJ1-1, the V gene TRBV5-1; no reliable D call. The V end was cut by 0 bases, the J end by 0 bases, with 6 bases between. CDR3 length equals 14 residues. In germline, CDR1 is SGHRS, CDR2 YFSETQ. CDR3 loop: CASSLGELNTEAFF. The CDR3 bases are TGCGCCAGCAGCTTGGGGGAACTGAACACTGAAGCTTTCTTT.

Notes on this clone: At the DNA level, this CDR3 is encoded by other sequences in the same sample as well. This chain links TRBV28 with TRBJ1-5; unclear D gene. There are 12 residues in the CDR3. In germline, CDR1 is MDHEN, CDR2 SYDVKM. V lost 3 bases and J lost 0, with 0 bases in between. CDR3 protein: CASSFSNQPQHF. The CDR3, as DNA: TGTGCCAGCAGTTTTAGCAATCAGCCCCAGCATTTT.

This chain joins TRBV9 and TRBJ2-5; 7 positions match TRBD1. The CDR3 consists of 14 residues. Germline V gives CDR1 SGDLS, CDR2 YYNGEE. The V segment lost 0 bases and the J segment 5 bases; nucleotides outside the gene matches: 4. This CDR3 reads CASSVGGGPETQYF. The DNA of the CDR3 is TGTGCCAGCAGCGTAGGAGGGGGCCCGGAGACCCAGTACTTC.

The chain has TRBV7-2 and TRBJ1-2; TRBD1 might be the D (6 bases). Trimming took off 1 base at V and 4 bases at J, with 10 bases between the two ends. CDR3 length equals 14 residues. Germline V gene data show CDR1 as SGHTA and CDR2 as FQGNSA. The CDR3 nucleotides are TGTGCCAGCAGCTTAGATCCAGGGGTCTATGGCTACACCTTC. Residues: CASSLDPGVYGYTF.

This CDR3 is CASSYGGMNTEAFF. The CDR3, as DNA: TGTGCCAGCAGTTACGGAGGGATGAACACTGAAGCTTTCTTT. The chain is built from TRBV27 and TRBJ1-1; no clear D. The length of the CDR3 is 14 residues. CDR1 MNHEY and CDR2 SMNVEV come from the germline V gene (reference sequence). V was clipped by 4 bases and J by 0 bases, with 9 bases between them.

This clone turned up a few times. V is TRBV5-1 and J is TRBJ2-7; D gene unclear. CDR3 length equals 15 residues. Per germline, CDR1 SGHRS and CDR2 YFSETQ. Trimming took off 0 bases at V and 5 bases at J, with 15 bases between the two ends. This CDR3 reads CASSLAGRTDDEQYF. CDR3 sequence (DNA): TGCGCCAGCAGCTTGGCGGGCAGGACCGACGACGAGCAGTACTTC.

The chain carries TRBV28 and TRBJ1-2; D unresolved. The CDR3 has 13 residues. In germline, CDR1 is MDHEN, CDR2 SYDVKM. The V end was cut by 2 bases, the J end by 5 bases, with 9 bases between. Written as DNA, the CDR3 is TGTGCCAGCAGTTTACCGGCCCATTATGGCTACACCTTC. Its protein is CASSLPAHYGYTF.

This clone was detected only once. This sequence joins TRBV2 and TRBJ1-1; 10 nucleotides match TRBD1. Germline-derived CDR1 and CDR2 are SNHLY and FYNNEI. V gave up 9 bases and J gave up 5 bases; unmatched junction bases: 6. The CDR3 spans 13 residues. Here the CDR3 reads CASDRQGATEAFF. The CDR3 coding sequence is TGTGCCAGTGACAGACAGGGGGCTACTGAAGCTTTCTTT.

This clone was detected a few times. The V gene is TRBV19, the J gene TRBJ2-7, with 14 nucleotides matching TRBD2. With 5 bases clipped from V and 3 bases from J, the junction kept 9 bases outside the gene matches. The CDR3 has 17 amino acids. The germline V gene has CDR1 LNHDA and CDR2 SQIVND (reference sequence). The CDR3 sequence: CASSRGLGTSGGYEQYF. CDR3 nucleotide sequence: TGTGCCAGTAGTCGAGGATTAGGGACTAGCGGGGGCTACGAGCAGTACTTC. The whole variable domain, filled in from reference TRBV19 and TRBJ2-7, reads DGGITQSPKYLFRKEGQNVTLSCEQNLNHDAMYWYRQDPGQGLRLIYYSQIVNDFQKGDIAEGYSVSREKKESFPLTVTSAQKNPTAFYLCASSRGLGTSGGYEQYFGPGTRLTVT.

V and J are TRBV9 and TRBJ2-7, with 10 positions matching TRBD2. The junction had 4 bases not matched to a gene; V was cut back by 4 bases and J by 0 bases. CDR3 length: 15 residues. Germline assignment: CDR1 SGDLS and CDR2 YYNGEE. The CDR3: CASSYIAGGSYEQYF. The CDR3 DNA reads TGTGCCAGCAGCTACATAGCGGGGGGCTCCTACGAGCAGTACTTC.

The V and J genes are TRBV27 and TRBJ1-4, with D perhaps matching TRBD1 (6 bases). Trimming pared 0 bases from V and 3 bases from J, leaving 8 bases between. The CDR3 is 15 amino acids. Germline CDR1 MNHEY, CDR2 SMNVEV (reference sequence). CDR3 in amino acids: CASSLSGGANEKLFF. The CDR3 DNA sequence: TGTGCCAGCAGTTTATCAGGGGGGGCTAATGAAAAACTGTTTTTT.

The rearrangement uses TRBV11-3 and TRBJ2-2; 8 nucleotides align to TRBD1. This CDR3 has 16 amino acids. CDR1 and CDR2 from the germline V gene are SGHNT and YENEEA. The ends lost 5 bases at V and 0 bases at J; junction bases unmatched: 5. The CDR3 sequence: CASSRPGGANTGELFF. The CDR3 DNA reads as TGTGCCAGCAGCCGACCAGGGGGCGCGAACACCGGGGAGCTGTTTTTT.

The gene calls are TRBV28 and TRBJ2-7; D may be TRBD1 or TRBD2 (5 bases each). The CDR3 consists of 12 residues. Trimming took off 10 bases at V and 3 bases at J, with 13 bases between the two ends. CDR1 MDHEN and CDR2 SYDVKM come from the germline V gene. CDR3 amino acids: CATEGLIYEQYF. Written as DNA, the CDR3 is TGTGCCACTGAGGGGCTAATCTACGAGCAGTACTTC.

The chain uses TRBV18 and TRBJ2-7; D is ambiguous. The V gene's germline CDR1 is KGHSH and CDR2 LQKENI. V was clipped by 3 bases and J by 4 bases, with 10 bases between them. The length of the CDR3 is 13 residues. Here the CDR3 reads CASSPPSLYEQYF. In DNA form, the CDR3 reads TGTGCCAGCTCACCTCCGTCTCTTTACGAGCAGTACTTC.